This TCR beta chain was identified in a study of T cells in Graves' hyperthyroidism and ophthalmopathy. Overall study results and limits: The model forecast ophthalmopathy, anticipating it by a median around 6.5 months before onset.

Active moderate-to-severe ophthalmopathy, Clinical Activity Score at least 3, NOSPECS at least 4, under 3 months' duration. The CDR3 regions of TCR beta were amplified from RNA transcripts. First-round RT-PCR targeting the TCR CDR3 was performed with the HTBI primer set. TCRdb redid the calling of the multiplex PCR reads with MiXCR, one entry per CDR3 protein. The sample yields 640,000 or so distinct CDR3 sequences, 13% to 15% seen once. This clonotype was picked up a small number of times. What it recognizes is unknown. The length of the CDR3 is 17 residues. Germline CDR1 MNHNS, CDR2 SASEGT. V dropped 6 bases and J dropped 3 bases, with 21 bases sitting between them.

V usage is TRBV6-1 and J usage is TRBJ2-1, with a possible D match to TRBD2 (5 bases). The TCR was taken from a woman aged 18-30 years with Graves' ophthalmopathy. Sequencing was carried out using blood. In nucleotides, the CDR3 is TGTGCCAGCAGCTGGGCGCGGCCAACGGGGTTCTACAATGAGCAGTTCTTC. The encoded protein is CASSWARPTGFYNEQFF.